This T cell receptor beta chain was observed in a study of early T cells in non-severe SARS-CoV-2 infection. Whole-study context: Sequenced material consisted of bulk RNA (from unsorted whole blood), and chains were unpaired.

The protocol attached unique molecular identifiers to individual cDNA molecules. TCRdb recomputed calls from the 5' RACE reads with MiXCR, one row per CDR3 protein. Here the sample spans about 28,000 distinct CDR3 sequences, more than 4% being singletons. This clonotype was found many times. Germline loops: CDR1 LGHDT, CDR2 YNNKEL (reference sequence). Trimming stripped 4 bases from V and 3 bases from J, with 10 bases between. The CDR3 has 13 amino acids. Material for sequencing was whole blood. The chain employs TRBV3-1 and TRBJ2-7, with D unresolved. The receptor's source is an adult who was a healthcare worker with PCR-confirmed SARS-CoV-2 infection or an uninfected control (not recorded which). CDR3: CASSLGGYYEQYF. In DNA form, the CDR3 reads TGTGCCAGCAGCCTTGGTGGGTACTACGAGCAGTACTTC.